The rows below give T cell receptor beta chains drawn from one sample of a study of response to subunit inactivated influenza vaccine. Each CDR3 protein is one row after TCRdb ran MiXCR on the RT-PCR reads. This table has 800,000 to 1,000,000 distinct CDR3 sequences, about 20% appearing once. The sequenced sample was PBMCs from blood, obtained about 5 days after vaccination. These receptors all stem from a man aged 45-60 years who received an inactivated influenza vaccine. The conserved cysteine and the conserved F or W are not part of the CDR3 here. A row's size may be missing; if present it is once, few, many or a size class.

V gene	clone size	J gene	CDR3 protein
TRBV20-1	few	TRBJ1-1	SAGTLVTEAF
TRBV20-1	many	TRBJ2-1	SAEPGPRGNEQF
TRBV7-8	few	TRBJ1-1	ASSLNRGFGTEAF
TRBV7-2	few	TRBJ2-7	ASSLKATSYEQY
TRBV20-1	NA	TRBJ2-5	CAREAGPSGVKETQY
TRBV28	few	TRBJ2-7	ASSRPGLAGSNEQY
TRBV12-3/TRBV12-4	NA	TRBJ2-1	AISRYGPGLAGGQSEQF
TRBV6-1	NA	TRBJ2-3	ASWGTSGSTDTQY
TRBV28	few	TRBJ2-5	ASSLGSPETQY
TRBV18	NA	TRBJ2-3	ASSATRTDTQY
TRBV5-1	few	TRBJ2-1	ASEVSGGGEQF
TRBV6-1	NA	TRBJ2-2	ASSVRVSGDTGELF
TRBV7-2	few	TRBJ2-7	ASSGRDRLVH
TRBV29-1	NA	TRBJ1-1	SVHRAPGQWNTEAF
TRBV5-4	NA	TRBJ2-3	ASSLRGVGTDTQY
TRBV6-6	NA	TRBJ1-2	ASTAGQNYGYT
TRBV5-1	few	TRBJ1-1	ASSGGTGVEAF
TRBV5-4	few	TRBJ2-2	ASSLQLPNTGELF
TRBV2	few	TRBJ1-6	ASSEDQGYVSPLH
TRBV5-1	NA	TRBJ1-1	ASSMTVNTEAF
TRBV6-5	NA	TRBJ1-1	ASSYSKGQGAKVF
TRBV20-1	NA	TRBJ2-7	SASPGGMDDEQY
TRBV5-1	many	TRBJ2-2	ASSSTGRAGELF
TRBV3-1	few	TRBJ1-1	ASSQAAEAF
TRBV9	few	TRBJ1-2	ASQTGGFGYT
TRBV7-8	few	TRBJ2-5	ASRPGGTGVGETQY
TRBV10-3	few	TRBJ2-7	AISEGQALYEQY
TRBV24-1	NA	TRBJ2-3	ATKGSTDTQY
TRBV27	NA	TRBJ2-5	ASSFRQRETQY
TRBV5-1	NA	TRBJ1-6	ASSLMGDNSPLH
TRBV12-3/TRBV12-4	NA	TRBJ2-5	ASSTYRTKETQY
TRBV5-1	NA	TRBJ2-7	ASSLGQGATSYEQY
TRBV29-1	NA	TRBJ1-1	SGGLTGTNTEAF
TRBV10-3	few	TRBJ1-2	AIYDREGYT
TRBV10-3	few	TRBJ2-4	ATGTSGSGRNIQY
TRBV3-1	few	TRBJ1-2	ASSQDYYGYT
TRBV4-3	NA	TRBJ2-1	ASSPQGWGPEQF
TRBV6-2/TRBV6-3	NA	TRBJ2-7	ASSYADRRNEQY
TRBV10-3	few	TRBJ1-5	AISEEHRGRQPQH
TRBV6-4	few	TRBJ2-5	ASSDSISGRIRQETQY
TRBV12-3/TRBV12-4	NA	TRBJ2-7	ASNPQGVIYEQY
TRBV4-2	NA	TRBJ2-2	ASSQDQRGTGELF
TRBV29-1	few	TRBJ2-5	SASGRVEETQY
TRBV6-2/TRBV6-3	NA	TRBJ2-6	ASSLYRDGANVLT
TRBV4-3	NA	TRBJ2-1	ASSHFPGLGSYNEQF
TRBV4-2	NA	TRBJ1-5	ASSPELGVRIPNQPQH
TRBV9	few	TRBJ2-3	ASSVGGLAGDTQY
TRBV4-3	few	TRBJ1-2	ASSQEDGRGSYGYT
TRBV4-2	NA	TRBJ1-3	ASSLTSPGQYSGNTIY
TRBV4-3	few	TRBJ2-3	ASSHRRGYSTDTQY
TRBV6-1	few	TRBJ1-3	ASRAQESGNTIY
TRBV12-3/TRBV12-4	NA	TRBJ2-2	ASSLNGVGELF
TRBV5-1	many	TRBJ2-1	ASNTAGGYNEQF
TRBV5-1	NA	TRBJ1-2	ASSVNGREGGYGYT